The 19 T cell receptor beta chains below all came from one sample that was sequenced in a study of shared T cell receptors in the human thymus. The assay was immunoSEQ multiplex PCR, and TCRdb's table has in-frame clones only and misses some. The data contain 450,000 to 650,000 clones, roughly 74% of them singletons. Separately, the same data were catalogued under a study of human thymus T cells.

The sample comprised thymocytes. The receptors shown here come from a boy under three years old with a congenital heart defect.

This chain links TRBV27 with TRBJ2-7; 13 bases are shared with TRBD2. With 6 bases clipped from V and 4 bases from J, the junction kept 9 bases outside the gene matches. Germline CDR1 and CDR2: MNHEY and SMNVEV (reference sequence). There are 16 residues in the CDR3. For the CDR3, the DNA is TGTGCCAGCAGCGGACTAGCGGGAGCCCCCTTGTACGAGCAGTACTTC. Encoded protein: CASSGLAGAPLYEQYF.

The chain employs TRBV30 and TRBJ2-5; the match to TRBD2 covers 8 bases. The germline V gene has CDR1 GTSNPN and CDR2 SVGIG (reference sequence). The CDR3 has 17 residues. Trimming at V came to 3 bases and at J to 5 bases, leaving 17 bases not matched to a gene. The CDR3 nucleotides read TGTGCCTGGAGCGCCGGGGGAGGCGGGAGGAGGGGGGAGACCCAGTACTTC. Protein product: CAWSAGGGGRRGETQYF.

J is TRBJ2-1 and V is TRBV15, with 7 bases fitting TRBD2. Germline V gives CDR1 LNHNV, CDR2 YYDKDF (reference sequence). This CDR3 is 15 amino acids long. V trimming: 9 bases; J trimming: 0 bases; junction bases outside the gene matches: 8. CDR3 sequence: CATRLALSSYNEQFF. For the CDR3, the DNA is TGTGCCACGCGACTAGCCCTAAGCTCCTACAATGAGCAGTTCTTC.

The rearrangement links TRBV4-3 to TRBJ2-6, with D unresolved. Trimming took off 7 bases at V and 2 bases at J, with 15 bases between the two ends. This CDR3 comprises 16 residues. CDR1 and CDR2 from the germline V gene are LGHNA and YSLEER. CDR3 DNA: TGCGCCAGCAATACTGGTTTTGTGGCTGGGGCCAACGTCCTGACTTTC. Residues: CASNTGFVAGANVLTF.

The V call is TRBV28, the J call TRBJ2-7, with TRBD1 matching over 10 bases. Germline assignment: CDR1 MDHEN and CDR2 SYDVKM. CDR3 length: 17 amino acids. The junction had 13 bases not matched to a gene; V was cut back by 6 bases and J by 2 bases. DNA of the CDR3: TGTGCCAGCAGATCAAATTCCGGGACAGGGGCCACCTACGAGCAGTACTTC. Encoded protein: CASRSNSGTGATYEQYF.

The chain carries TRBV19 and TRBJ1-5; no definite D call. Trimming took off 4 bases at V and 5 bases at J, with 12 bases between the two ends. This CDR3 comprises 14 residues. Germline V gene sequence: CDR1 LNHDA, CDR2 SQIVND (reference sequence). The CDR3 protein is CASSNGPEDQPQHF. DNA for the CDR3: TGTGCCAGTAGTAACGGTCCGGAGGATCAGCCCCAGCATTTT.

This chain uses TRBV28 with TRBJ2-1, with unresolved D. Germline V gene sequence: CDR1 MDHEN, CDR2 SYDVKM. The V end was cut by 6 bases, the J end by 6 bases, with 12 bases between. This CDR3 comprises 13 residues. The CDR3 loop reads CASRKSRSNEQFF. CDR3 nucleotides: TGTGCCAGCAGGAAATCTAGGAGCAATGAGCAGTTCTTC.

This clone was detected only a few times. The chain is built from TRBV5-1 and TRBJ2-7; tentative D call: TRBD2 (5 bases). The germline CDR1 and CDR2 sequences are SGHRS and YFSETQ. The CDR3 extends over 16 amino acids. The germline V and J ends were trimmed by 3 bases and 5 bases, with 21 bases remaining between them. The CDR3 loop is CASSSPRGEFPNEQYF. In DNA, the CDR3 is TGCGCCAGCAGCTCCCCCCGGGGAGAGTTCCCAAACGAGCAGTACTTC.

CDR3 residues: CASRRAGSGGYTF. CDR3 in DNA: TGTGCCAGCAGGCGAGCAGGGTCTGGTGGCTACACCTTC. This chain joins TRBV6-6 and TRBJ1-2; a weak D match, TRBD1 (5 bases). Germline V gene sequence: CDR1 MNHNY, CDR2 SVGAGI (reference sequence). The CDR3 runs to 13 residues. The V end lost 6 bases, the J end lost 7 bases, and 15 bases lay between the germline ends.

V is TRBV27 and J is TRBJ2-5, with D unresolved. This CDR3 has 11 amino acids. Trimming pared 8 bases from V and 3 bases from J, leaving 7 bases between. From germline, CDR1 is MNHEY and CDR2 SMNVEV (reference sequence). CDR3 nucleotides: TGTGCCAGCGCTACAGAAGAGACCCAGTACTTC. Its protein product is CASATEETQYF.

The chain uses TRBV5-6 and TRBJ1-4, with 9 bases fitting TRBD1. Germline CDR1 reads SGHDT; CDR2 reads YYEEEE. V lost 4 bases, J lost 6 bases, and 7 bases stayed unmatched. This CDR3 region has 15 residues. For the CDR3, the DNA is TGTGCCAGCAGCCGAAGGGGACAGGGAGATGAAAAACTGTTTTTT. Protein: CASSRRGQGDEKLFF. Complete variable domain (other parts from reference TRBV5-6 and TRBJ1-4): DAGVTQSPTHLIKTRGQQVTLRCSPKSGHDTVSWYQQALGQGPQFIFQYYEEEERQRGNFPDRFSGHQFPNYSSELNVNALLLGDSALYLCASSRRGQGDEKLFFGSGTQLSVL.

This rearrangement joins TRBV11-3 to TRBJ2-7, with 7 bases identical to TRBD2. Trimming took 3 bases from V and 3 from J; bases not matched to a gene: 17. There are 18 residues in the CDR3. Germline CDR1 SGHNT, CDR2 YENEEA. The CDR3 region has the DNA TGTGCCAGCAGCTTCTTTCCGGGAGGTAAGAGCCCCAACTACGAGCAGTACTTC. Translated: CASSFFPGGKSPNYEQYF.

The chain uses TRBV11-2 and TRBJ2-7; possibly TRBD1 for D (7 bases). Germline CDR1 and CDR2: SGHAT and FQNNGV. V lost 1 base to trimming and J lost 3 bases, with 13 bases between them. The CDR3 has 15 amino acids. In DNA form, the CDR3 reads TGTGCCAGCAGCTTAGGGCGGGACAGAAACTACGAGCAGTACTTC. Its protein product is CASSLGRDRNYEQYF.

Regarding this clone: One junction end disagrees with the germline gene, perhaps due to a read error. V is TRBV5-8 and J is TRBJ1-2, with 8 bases lining up with TRBD1. The germline CDR1 and CDR2 sequences are SGHTS and YDEGEE. This CDR3 is built from 13 residues. CDR3 nucleotide sequence: TGTGCCAGCAGCGGATCAGGACAGGGAGTTACCCCCTTC. The encoded protein is CASSGSGQGVTPF.

This CDR3 reads CASSQGLTPSGFQREPYEQYF. As DNA, the CDR3 is TGCGCCAGCAGCCAAGGGTTGACGCCTTCGGGTTTCCAGCGGGAGCCCTACGAGCAGTACTTC. The chain joins TRBV4-1 to TRBJ2-7; TRBD2 matches 8 bases. CDR1 and CDR2 from the germline V gene are MGHRA and YSYEKL. The junction had 22 bases not matched to a gene; V was cut back by 1 base and J by 2 bases. The CDR3 sequence is 21 residues long.

This clone was seen once. The chain combines TRBV6-5 with TRBJ1-5; D might be TRBD1 (6 bases). V lost 0 bases and J 6 bases, leaving 9 bases between the germline ends. CDR1 is MNHEY and CDR2 is SVGAGI in the germline V gene. The CDR3 covers 14 residues. The CDR3 bases are TGTGCCAGCAGTTACTCGGTAGGGGGTCAGCCCCAGCATTTT. This codes for CASSYSVGGQPQHF.

The chain joins TRBV11-2 to TRBJ1-2; D is perhaps TRBD1 (5 bases). Per the germline V gene, CDR1 is SGHAT and CDR2 is FQNNGV. The CDR3 has 14 amino acids. Trimming left V 8 bases short and J 6 bases short, with 19 bases between. CDR3 in DNA: TGTGCCAGCTCCTCGGGTGGGGGGGTCGATGGCTACACCTTC. This sequence encodes CASSSGGGVDGYTF.

The CDR3 nucleotides read TGTGCCACCAGCAGACTCCGGGACAGGGTCCATCAGCCCCAGCATTTT. This gives the protein CATSRLRDRVHQPQHF. The chain has TRBV15 and TRBJ1-5; TRBD1 matches 9 bases. The CDR3 length is 16 residues. Trimming at V came to 2 bases and at J to 5 bases, leaving 7 bases not matched to a gene. Germline loops: CDR1 LNHNV, CDR2 YYDKDF (reference sequence).

This sequence joins TRBV6-5 and TRBJ1-2; 8 bases fit TRBD1. J was trimmed by 6 bases and V by 4 bases; bases with no gene match: 4. Germline V gives CDR1 MNHEY, CDR2 SVGAGI. This CDR3 comprises 13 residues. CDR3 in DNA: TGTGCCAGCAGTTTCACAGGGGGGGATGGCTACACCTTC. Protein: CASSFTGGDGYTF.